This TCR beta chain appears in the sequencing data of a study of T cell responses to AZD1222 COVID-19 vaccine (dated by TCRdb to about 2021). For context, the study as a whole: AZD1222 recipients whose second dose came at about 4 weeks and those whose second dose came at about 12 weeks were combined into one group, since spike-specific TCR depth and breadth did not differ between the two schedules. Trial participants were enrolled into age subgroups of 18-55, 56-69 and 70-plus years, which contained about 150, 28 and 57 TCR-sequenced participants, respectively. TCR sequencing was performed for 230 to 250 trial participants, of whom about 200 were given two doses of AZD1222 and 26 were given two doses of MenACWY control vaccine.

Taking its sample share into account, this clone is medium-sized (0.01 to 0.1%). Its binding antigen is unknown. No base quality information exists; no much larger clone differs at one position. The sample's time point, from its label and the paper: baseline before first vaccination. Samples from vaccinated people were obtained from the UK trials COV001 and COV002, which included a single-blind randomized controlled phase 2/3 trial of AZD1222 (ChAdOx1 nCoV-19) in healthy adults. For TCRbeta chain sequencing, PBMC samples from trial participants were taken at day 0 and at day 28 after the second dose. On the study overall, not on this receptor specifically: Reportedly, close to half of the unique spike-specific TCRs recognized epitopes lying outside the regions that are mutated in the B.1.351 and B.1.1.7 variants. The vaccine-associated CD4 TCRs covered the entire spike protein, and the dominant responses fell in regions 160-218 and 743-854. Participants were mostly white British and included more females than males, and it was suggested by the authors that clonal diversity may have been underestimated. No day 14 peak-response samples were available, so repertoires were characterized only after the peak T cell response. A significant rise in spike-specific TCR breadth and depth was observed after two AZD1222 doses relative to day 0 and relative to MenACWY recipients. In the small 56-69-year group, the increase in depth fell short of significance, most likely because of low power. Conclusions about previously exposed vaccinees were limited because only a handful of AZD1222 recipients were SARS-CoV-2 seropositive at baseline.

The CDR3 regions of human TCRbeta chains were analyzed by immunosequencing. As for the original processing: TCRs in the repertoires were matched against a reference library of SARS-CoV-2-specific TCRs that had been generated with the MIRA antigen-specificity platform. Breadth was defined as the fraction of unique TCRs that were SARS-CoV-2-associated. Depth was defined as the fraction of total T cells that were SARS-CoV-2-associated. Each spike-specific TCR was assigned to its reactive spike region and to a CD4 or CD8 class using the MIRA data. Log10-transformed breadth and depth values were compared by one-way ANOVA with Sidak's multiple comparisons tests. TCRdb holds this immuneACCESS table with in-frame rearrangements only. Some clones are missing; in checked studies, unresolved V genes explain under half, and the rest has no known cause. That table is the source of V, J and clone size, and D and trimming were worked out from the DNA. In all, the sample holds some 69,000 clones, and 65% to 90% of those were seen once. The ten largest make up roughly 20% of the sample.

For this chain, trimming is 2 bases at the V end and 9 bases at the J end, and the number of junction bases without a gene match is 4. Including the terminal cysteine and phenylalanine, the CDR3 comprises 15 residues. This entry keeps only the CDR3 DNA: 45 bases, framed from base 1. In the germline V gene (reference sequence), CDR1 corresponds to MNHEY and CDR2 to SMNVEV. The sequence links TRBV27 to TRBJ1-6, with TRBD1 identical over 10 junction bases. This TCR derives from an adult in good health. The sequences come from peripheral blood, collected on day 0 of AZD1222 vaccination. The bases are TGTGCCAGCAGTTTAGGACAGGGGGTCGCTTCACCCCTCCACTTT. It specifies CASSLGQGVASPLHF.